Each of the 13 T cell receptor beta chains below was sequenced from the same sample in a study of cytomegalovirus exposure and HLA in healthy donors. The PCR employed 60 Vbeta primers together with 13 Jbeta primers. Measured with immunoSEQ multiplex PCR; TCRdb has only the in-frame clones, and not every one. The sample records 150,000 or so clones, approximately 85% being singletons. The sequenced material came from PBMCs. The source of these receptors is a woman aged 18-30 years in good health and CMV-seronegative.

This chain links TRBV19 with TRBJ2-7; D possibly corresponds to TRBD1 (6 bases). With 3 bases removed from V and 6 bases from J, the gap between germline ends came to 12 bases. Per the germline V gene, CDR1 is LNHDA and CDR2 is SQIVND (reference sequence). This CDR3 spans 13 amino acids. This CDR3 is CASSIQGPGEQYF. CDR3 coding DNA: TGTGCCAGTAGTATCCAGGGGCCCGGCGAGCAGTACTTC.

The rearrangement links TRBV10-2 to TRBJ1-2; D possibly corresponds to TRBD1 (5 bases). Trimming removed 1 base from V and 8 bases from J, with 11 bases in between. This CDR3 has 13 amino acids. Per the germline V gene, CDR1 is WSHSY and CDR2 is SAAADI. The CDR3 bases are TGCGCCAGCAGTGAGTTGCGGGGGGGAGGCTACACCTTC. This encodes CASSELRGGGYTF.

For this clone: At one of its ends the junction is not consistent with the germline gene, which may arise from a read error. This chain uses TRBV29-1 with TRBJ2-4; tentative D call: TRBD1 (6 bases). Germline CDR1 SQVTM, CDR2 ANQGSEA. The CDR3 totals 8 residues. The CDR3 bases are TGCAGCGGCTCGGGACAACACTTC. This encodes CSGSGQHF.

The J gene is TRBJ2-2, the V gene TRBV4-3; D possibly corresponds to TRBD1 (5 bases). V was trimmed by 4 bases and J by 2 bases, leaving 11 bases between them. CDR1 and CDR2 from the germline V gene are LGHNA and YSLEER. CDR3 length: 15 amino acids. This chain's CDR3 is CASSLGHLNTGELFF. The CDR3 DNA reads TGCGCCAGCAGCCTCGGACATCTTAACACCGGGGAGCTGTTTTTT.

The chain has TRBV14 and TRBJ2-2; D is possibly TRBD1 (6 bases). The germline gives CDR1 SGHDN, CDR2 FVKESK. The length of the CDR3 is 17 residues. Trimming removed 4 bases from V and 6 bases from J, with 21 bases in between. The CDR3 loop is CASSRRWGRSGSGELFF. The DNA for the CDR3 is TGTGCCAGCAGCCGACGTTGGGGGCGGTCCGGCTCCGGGGAGCTGTTTTTT.

The J gene is TRBJ1-2, the V gene TRBV30; 9 bases match TRBD1. With 7 bases clipped from V and 3 bases from J, the junction kept 3 bases outside the gene matches. CDR1 GTSNPN and CDR2 SVGIG come from the germline V gene (reference sequence). CDR3 size: 12 residues. CDR3 in amino acids: CAYRTGDYGYTF. DNA for the CDR3: TGTGCCTACCGGACAGGGGACTATGGCTACACCTTC.

The J gene is TRBJ1-5, the V gene TRBV7-9, with a possible D match to TRBD1 (6 bases). V lost 1 base and J lost 6, with 16 bases in between. The CDR3 covers 16 residues. Per the germline V gene, CDR1 is SEHNR and CDR2 is FQNEAQ (reference sequence). CDR3 sequence reads: CASSLDGRGTSQPQHF. DNA of the CDR3: TGTGCCAGCAGCTTAGATGGGAGGGGGACATCTCAGCCCCAGCATTTT.

The gene calls are TRBV5-4 and TRBJ2-7, with TRBD2 matching over 12 bases. CDR1 and CDR2 from the germline V gene are SGHNT and YYREEE (reference sequence). The V segment lost 2 bases and the J segment 4 bases; nucleotides outside the gene matches: 4. The CDR3 runs to 15 residues. CDR3 region: CASSLLAGGRYEQYF. The CDR3 DNA follows: TGTGCCAGCAGCTTACTAGCGGGGGGCCGATACGAGCAGTACTTC.

V gene TRBV4-2 combines with J gene TRBJ2-3; 12 bases align to TRBD2. Germline trimming cut 0 bases from V and 6 bases from J; bases unmatched to any gene: 10. CDR3 length: 18 amino acids. CDR1 is LGHNA, CDR2 YNFKEQ, per germline. The CDR3, as DNA: TGTGCCAGCAGCCAAGAGGCCCTAGCGGGAGGGCCGGGGGATACGCAGTATTTT. It codes for CASSQEALAGGPGDTQYF.

The chain employs TRBV4-1 and TRBJ2-5, with TRBD2 identical over 11 bases. The length of the CDR3 is 17 residues. Germline CDR1 and CDR2: MGHRA and YSYEKL. Germline trimming cut 2 bases from V and 5 bases from J; bases unmatched to any gene: 10. The DNA for the CDR3 is TGCGCCAGCAGCCAACTAACTAGCGGGGGACCCTTGGAGACCCAGTACTTC. This encodes CASSQLTSGGPLETQYF.

This clone was seen once. V gene TRBV5-4 combines with J gene TRBJ2-1, with 9 bases fitting TRBD1. V gave up 4 bases and J gave up 0 bases; unmatched junction bases: 5. Looked up from germline, CDR1 is SGHNT and CDR2 is YYREEE (reference sequence). This CDR3 is built from 16 residues. The CDR3 protein is CASSVRQGGSYNEQFF. The CDR3 nucleotides are TGTGCCAGCAGCGTCCGACAGGGGGGCTCCTACAATGAGCAGTTCTTC.

V gene TRBV7-9 combines with J gene TRBJ2-4; unclear D gene. Trimming stripped 1 base from V and 9 bases from J, with 10 bases between. The CDR3 spans 13 residues. CDR1 and CDR2 (germline): SEHNR, FQNEAQ (reference sequence). The CDR3 sequence: CASSLVSLGIQYF. CDR3 nucleotide sequence: TGTGCCAGCAGCTTAGTCTCACTTGGCATTCAGTACTTC.

The rearrangement uses TRBV7-2 and TRBJ2-5; D may be TRBD2 (5 bases). The CDR3 is made up of 12 amino acids. Looked up from germline, CDR1 is SGHTA and CDR2 is FQGNSA. V lost 1 base to trimming and J lost 10 bases, with 10 bases between them. CDR3 protein: CASSLEGRFQYF. The CDR3 bases are TGTGCCAGCAGCTTAGAAGGGAGATTCCAGTACTTC.